A selection of T cell receptor beta chains follows, all from one sample in a study of post-analysis software for immune sequencing data. TCRdb re-called the PCR reads through MiXCR, storing one row per CDR3 protein. The repertoire includes some 700,000 distinct CDR3 sequences, roughly three fifths of them detected once, and over 9% sits in the top ten. The specimen sequenced was blood. These receptors were taken from a girl aged 2-10 years with multiple sclerosis. Each CDR3 is given with its conserved first and last residue. Fields, in order: D gene, J gene, V gene, clone size, CDR3 protein, CDR3 DNA. A D gene is named only where the DNA matches it firmly. Size values are once, few and many counts, or a class for expanded clones, and some rows have none.

D: TRBD2; J: TRBJ2-1; V: TRBV6-5; size: .; CDR3: CASSSGLPGSSSYNEQFF; DNA: TGTGCCAGCAGTTCGGGACTACCAGGTTCTAGCTCCTACAATGAGCAGTTCTTC
D: .; J: TRBJ1-4; V: TRBV20-1; size: .; CDR3: CSARAPGHGEKLFF; DNA: TGCAGTGCTAGAGCGCCGGGACACGGTGAAAAACTGTTTTTT
D: .; J: TRBJ2-7; V: TRBV20-1; size: .; CDR3: CSAPQSGSPYEQYF; DNA: TGCAGTGCGCCCCAAAGCGGTAGTCCCTACGAGCAGTACTTC
D: .; J: TRBJ2-1; V: TRBV3-1; size: .; CDR3: CASSPIGAYNEQFF; DNA: TGTGCCAGCAGCCCAATCGGGGCCTACAATGAGCAGTTCTTC
D: TRBD2; J: TRBJ2-2; V: TRBV7-9; size: .; CDR3: CASSPLGGTGELFF; DNA: TGTGCCAGCAGCCCCCTCGGGGGGACCGGGGAGCTGTTTTTT
D: TRBD1; J: TRBJ2-1; V: TRBV10-3; size: few; CDR3: CAIAIQGADEQFF; DNA: TGTGCCATCGCGATCCAGGGGGCTGATGAGCAGTTCTTC
D: .; J: TRBJ2-7; V: TRBV5-1; size: .; CDR3: CASSARSGTSYEQYF; DNA: TGCGCCAGCAGCGCACGGAGCGGCACCTCCTACGAGCAGTACTTC
D: TRBD1; J: TRBJ2-1; V: TRBV5-5; size: .; CDR3: CASSLSPGQGFYNEQFF; DNA: TGTGCCAGCAGCTTGTCTCCGGGACAGGGGTTCTACAATGAGCAGTTCTTC
D: .; J: TRBJ2-3; V: TRBV6-4; size: .; CDR3: CASSEGSGPTDTQYF; DNA: TGTGCCAGCAGTGAAGGAAGCGGGCCCACAGATACGCAGTATTTT
D: .; J: TRBJ2-4; V: TRBV27; size: .; CDR3: CASSWTGRDIQYF; DNA: TGTGCCAGCAGTTGGACGGGAAGGGACATTCAGTACTTC
D: TRBD2; J: TRBJ2-1; V: TRBV2; size: .; CDR3: CASSVQTPAGSSYNEQFF; DNA: TGTGCCAGCAGTGTTCAGACCCCAGCGGGGAGCTCCTACAATGAGCAGTTCTTC
D: .; J: TRBJ2-5; V: TRBV7-2; size: .; CDR3: CASSRWMETQYF; DNA: TGTGCCAGCAGCCGTTGGATGGAGACCCAATACTTC
D: TRBD1; J: TRBJ2-4; V: TRBV11-1; size: .; CDR3: CASRRGQANIQYF; DNA: TGTGCCAGCAGAAGGGGACAGGCGAACATTCAGTACTTC
D: TRBD1; J: TRBJ1-2; V: TRBV29-1; size: .; CDR3: CSVGRGGEDGYTF; DNA: TGCAGCGTCGGCCGAGGGGGCGAAGATGGCTACACCTTC
D: .; J: TRBJ1-1; V: TRBV29-1; size: few; CDR3: CSVLTNTEAFF; DNA: TGCAGCGTTTTGACGAACACTGAAGCTTTCTTT
D: .; J: TRBJ2-3; V: TRBV20-1; size: .; CDR3: CSARRRYTDTQYF; DNA: TGCAGTGCTAGAAGACGATATACAGATACGCAGTATTTT
D: TRBD1; J: TRBJ2-7; V: TRBV11-2; size: .; CDR3: CASSYARDRDPYEQYF; DNA: TGTGCCAGCAGTTATGCCCGGGACAGGGACCCCTACGAGCAGTACTTC
D: .; J: TRBJ1-1; V: TRBV5-1; size: .; CDR3: CASSLERMDAEAFF; DNA: TGCGCCAGCAGCTTGGAACGTATGGACGCTGAAGCTTTCTTT
D: TRBD1; J: TRBJ1-2; V: TRBV5-1; size: .; CDR3: CASSLNPLRDRDRYGYTF; DNA: TGCGCCAGCAGCTTGAACCCCCTCCGGGACAGGGACAGATATGGCTACACCTTC
D: TRBD1; J: TRBJ2-7; V: TRBV5-6; size: .; CDR3: CASSSRVYRDRDTSYEQYF; DNA: TGTGCCAGCAGCTCTAGAGTATACCGGGACAGGGATACATCCTACGAGCAGTACTTC
D: TRBD1; J: TRBJ2-1; V: TRBV14; size: .; CDR3: CASKTTGNYNEQFF; DNA: TGTGCCAGCAAAACGACAGGGAACTACAATGAGCAGTTCTTC
D: .; J: TRBJ1-2; V: TRBV27; size: few; CDR3: CASSLSRRTDNYGYTF; DNA: TGTGCCAGCAGTTTATCGAGACGGACGGATAACTATGGCTACACCTTC
D: TRBD1; J: TRBJ2-1; V: TRBV18; size: .; CDR3: CASSRDRARVSYNEQFF; DNA: TGTGCCAGCTCTCGGGACAGGGCTAGAGTCTCCTACAATGAGCAGTTCTTC
D: .; J: TRBJ2-3; V: TRBV12-3/TRBV12-4; size: few; CDR3: CASSPSRTQALGQYF; DNA: TGTGCCAGCAGTCCATCCCGGACACAGGCGCTCGGGCAGTATTTT
D: .; J: TRBJ1-2; V: TRBV12-3/TRBV12-4; size: few; CDR3: CASSTGSWGYTF; DNA: TGTGCCAGCAGTACAGGGTCATGGGGCTACACCTTC
D: TRBD1; J: TRBJ1-2; V: TRBV6-5; size: .; CDR3: CASSSDRGGGDYGYTF; DNA: TGTGCCAGCAGCTCAGACAGGGGTGGAGGTGACTATGGCTACACCTTC
D: .; J: TRBJ2-6; V: TRBV7-8; size: .; CDR3: CASSKWTVNVLTF; DNA: TGTGCCAGCAGCAAGTGGACAGTAAACGTCCTGACTTTC
D: TRBD2; J: TRBJ2-1; V: TRBV7-2; size: .; CDR3: CASSLSGSSDEQFF; DNA: TGTGCCAGCAGCTTGAGCGGGAGTTCCGATGAGCAGTTCTTC
D: TRBD1; J: TRBJ1-2; V: TRBV5-1; size: few; CDR3: CASSLSPGGLDYGYTF; DNA: TGCGCCAGCAGCTTGTCACCAGGGGGCTTAGACTATGGCTACACCTTC
D: .; J: TRBJ2-1; V: TRBV12-3/TRBV12-4; size: few; CDR3: CASSFGSGLNNEQFF; DNA: TGTGCCAGCAGTTTCGGTTCTGGGTTGAACAATGAGCAGTTCTTC
D: .; J: TRBJ1-2; V: TRBV20-1; size: .; CDR3: CSASGRGSAITNYGYTF; DNA: TGCAGTGCTTCAGGGCGGGGGTCGGCGATTACGAACTATGGCTACACCTTC
D: TRBD1; J: TRBJ1-2; V: TRBV5-1; size: .; CDR3: CASGGTVKDGYTF; DNA: TGCGCCAGCGGCGGGACAGTTAAGGATGGCTACACCTTC
D: TRBD2; J: TRBJ2-7; V: TRBV20-1; size: .; CDR3: CSARPGTSSYEQYF; DNA: TGCAGTGCTAGGCCGGGGACTAGCTCGTACGAGCAGTACTTC
D: .; J: TRBJ2-6; V: TRBV21-1; size: once; CDR3: CASSKGGTERYHSGANVLTF; DNA: TGTGCCAGCAGCAAAGGGGGAACCGAAAGATATCACTCTGGGGCCAACGTCCTGACTTTC
D: .; J: TRBJ2-1; V: TRBV6-2/TRBV6-3; size: .; CDR3: CASSYSLVRDGYNEQFF; DNA: TGTGCCAGCAGTTACTCGTTAGTCCGGGACGGCTACAATGAGCAGTTCTTC
D: .; J: TRBJ2-7; V: TRBV9; size: .; CDR3: CASSVGQSGLDYEQYF; DNA: TGTGCCAGCAGCGTAGGTCAATCAGGGCTGGACTACGAGCAGTACTTC
D: TRBD2; J: TRBJ2-1; V: TRBV7-3; size: .; CDR3: CASSKTSGGYNEQFF; DNA: TGTGCCAGCAGCAAGACTAGCGGGGGATACAATGAGCAGTTCTTC
D: .; J: TRBJ2-7; V: TRBV5-6; size: few; CDR3: CASSQQGGEQYF; DNA: TGTGCCAGCAGCCAACAGGGAGGGGAGCAGTACTTC
D: .; J: TRBJ2-5; V: TRBV15; size: .; CDR3: CATSAIKGLETQYF; DNA: TGTGCCACCAGCGCAATTAAGGGTTTGGAGACCCAGTACTTC
D: .; J: TRBJ2-7; V: TRBV20-1; size: few; CDR3: CSASFLAQSYEQYF; DNA: TGCAGTGCTAGTTTCCTAGCTCAGTCCTACGAGCAGTACTTC
D: .; J: TRBJ2-1; V: TRBV20-1; size: once; CDR3: CSAGSGNSNNEQFF; DNA: TGCAGTGCTGGTAGCGGAAACAGTAACAATGAGCAGTTCTTC
D: TRBD1; J: TRBJ2-5; V: TRBV7-2; size: .; CDR3: CASSLRQGAFDRQETQYF; DNA: TGTGCCAGCAGCTTAAGACAGGGGGCGTTCGATCGTCAAGAGACCCAGTACTTC
D: .; J: TRBJ2-1; V: TRBV27; size: .; CDR3: CASSPLREYNEQFF; DNA: TGTGCCAGCAGCCCTCTACGGGAATACAATGAGCAGTTCTTC
D: TRBD1; J: TRBJ2-5; V: TRBV20-1; size: .; CDR3: CSAREGGTETQYF; DNA: TGCAGTGCTAGAGAAGGGGGCACCGAGACCCAGTACTTC
D: .; J: TRBJ1-2; V: TRBV29-1; size: .; CDR3: CSVGEEEEGYTF; DNA: TGCAGCGTTGGGGAGGAGGAGGAGGGCTACACCTTC
D: TRBD1; J: TRBJ1-2; V: TRBV2; size: .; CDR3: CASSEFAGQGYGYTF; DNA: TGTGCCAGCAGTGAGTTTGCGGGACAGGGTTATGGCTACACCTTC
D: .; J: TRBJ1-2; V: TRBV7-2; size: .; CDR3: CASSSSTYGYTF; DNA: TGTGCCAGCAGCTCATCCACCTATGGCTACACCTTC
D: .; J: TRBJ1-2; V: TRBV4-3; size: once; CDR3: CASSQDNPTGSYGYTF; DNA: TGCGCCAGCAGCCAAGATAACCCGACTGGATCTTATGGCTACACCTTC
D: .; J: TRBJ2-1; V: TRBV20-1; size: .; CDR3: CSGTDSGQFSSYNEQFF; DNA: TGCAGTGGTACGGATAGCGGCCAATTTTCTTCCTACAATGAGCAGTTCTTC
D: .; J: TRBJ2-7; V: TRBV5-4; size: .; CDR3: CASSPDKGFYEQYF; DNA: TGTGCCAGCAGCCCCGATAAAGGGTTCTACGAGCAGTACTTC
D: TRBD2; J: TRBJ2-1; V: TRBV19; size: .; CDR3: CASISPRLAGNEQFF; DNA: TGTGCCAGTATTTCCCCCCGACTAGCGGGGAATGAGCAGTTCTTC
D: TRBD2; J: TRBJ2-1; V: TRBV4-1; size: .; CDR3: CASSPTGTNVYNEQFF; DNA: TGCGCCAGCAGCCCGACCGGGACTAATGTCTACAATGAGCAGTTCTTC
D: TRBD1; J: TRBJ1-2; V: TRBV6-1; size: .; CDR3: CASSAGQGAGGYTF; DNA: TGTGCCAGCAGTGCCGGCCAGGGGGCAGGTGGCTACACCTTC
D: .; J: TRBJ1-1; V: TRBV28; size: few; CDR3: CASSPARGRTEAFF; DNA: TGTGCCAGCAGTCCGGCCCGGGGTCGAACTGAAGCTTTCTTT
D: .; J: TRBJ2-5; V: TRBV5-6; size: .; CDR3: CASSVGRVQETQYF; DNA: TGTGCCAGCAGCGTCGGGCGGGTGCAAGAGACCCAGTACTTC